This T cell receptor (beta chain) was sequenced during a study of OX40 agonist ivuxolimab in advanced cancers. V dropped 5 bases and J dropped 1; count of bases not matched to a gene: 13. This CDR3 comprises 18 residues. The germline V gene has CDR1 SQVTM and CDR2 ANQGSEA. With autoimmune disease history or systemic immunosuppression, patients were excluded. Assay: immunoSEQ multiplex PCR; the TCRdb copy retains only in-frame clones and omits some. The sample contains roughly 30,000 clones, 88% of which appear only once. The chain recombines TRBV29-1 with TRBJ2-7; TRBD2 aligns across 14 bases. The clonotype was recovered from an adult with an advanced solid tumor such as melanoma, head and neck, liver or kidney cancer. The sequencing here drew on CD4+ or CD8+ T cells sorted from blood, taken in a trial of the OX40 agonist ivuxolimab. CDR3: CSVNDPGLAGGPSYEQYF. The CDR3 DNA sequence: TGCAGCGTTAACGATCCCGGACTAGCGGGAGGTCCGTCCTACGAGCAGTACTTC.